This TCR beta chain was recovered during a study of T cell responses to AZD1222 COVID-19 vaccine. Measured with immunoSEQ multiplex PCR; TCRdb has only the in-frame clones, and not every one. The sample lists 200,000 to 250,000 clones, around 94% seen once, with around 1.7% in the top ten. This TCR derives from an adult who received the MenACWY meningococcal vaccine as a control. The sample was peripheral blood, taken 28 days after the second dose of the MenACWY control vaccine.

The CDR3 protein is CASSPRGTEAFF. In DNA form, the CDR3 reads TGCGCCAGCAGCCCCCGCGGCACTGAAGCTTTCTTT. The chain recombines TRBV5-1 with TRBJ1-1; the D is unclear. The CDR3 sequence is 12 residues long. Germline lookup yields CDR1 SGHRS and CDR2 YFSETQ. With 4 bases removed from V and 4 bases from J, the gap between germline ends came to 8 bases.